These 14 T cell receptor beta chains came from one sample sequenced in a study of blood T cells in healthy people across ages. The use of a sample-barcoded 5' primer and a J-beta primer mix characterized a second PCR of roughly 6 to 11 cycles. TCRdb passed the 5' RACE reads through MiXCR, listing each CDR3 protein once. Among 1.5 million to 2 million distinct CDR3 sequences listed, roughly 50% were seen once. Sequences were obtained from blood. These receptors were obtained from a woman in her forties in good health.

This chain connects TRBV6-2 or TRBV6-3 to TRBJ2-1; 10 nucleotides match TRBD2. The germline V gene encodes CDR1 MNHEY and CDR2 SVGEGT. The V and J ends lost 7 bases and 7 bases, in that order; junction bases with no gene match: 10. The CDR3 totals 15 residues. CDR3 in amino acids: CASTLGTSVRNEQFF. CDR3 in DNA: TGTGCCAGCACCCTCGGGACTAGCGTCAGGAATGAGCAGTTCTTC.

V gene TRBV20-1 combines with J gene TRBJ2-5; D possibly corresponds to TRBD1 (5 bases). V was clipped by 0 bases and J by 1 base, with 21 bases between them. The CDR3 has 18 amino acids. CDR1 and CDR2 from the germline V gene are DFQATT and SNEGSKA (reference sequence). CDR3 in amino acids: CSARDLRQSERVQETQYF. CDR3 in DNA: TGCAGTGCTAGAGATCTGAGACAGTCTGAACGTGTCCAAGAGACCCAGTACTTC.

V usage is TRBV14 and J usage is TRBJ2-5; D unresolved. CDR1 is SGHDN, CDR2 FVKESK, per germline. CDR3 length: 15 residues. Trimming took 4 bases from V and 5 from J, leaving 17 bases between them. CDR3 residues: CASSLVSYKGETQYF. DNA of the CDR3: TGTGCCAGCAGCCTTGTAAGTTACAAAGGGGAGACCCAGTACTTC.

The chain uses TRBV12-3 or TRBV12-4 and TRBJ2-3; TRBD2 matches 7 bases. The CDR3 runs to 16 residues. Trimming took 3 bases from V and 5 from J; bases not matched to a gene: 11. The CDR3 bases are TGTGCCAGCAGTTTTCCAGGACGAGCGGGGAAAGATACGCAGTATTTT. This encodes CASSFPGRAGKDTQYF.

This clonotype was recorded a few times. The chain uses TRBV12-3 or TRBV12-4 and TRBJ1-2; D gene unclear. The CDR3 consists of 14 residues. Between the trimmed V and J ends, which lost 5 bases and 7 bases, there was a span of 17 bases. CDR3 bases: TGTGCCAGCAGTCTATCCGAGACGGTGGGTGGCTACACCTTC. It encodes CASSLSETVGGYTF.

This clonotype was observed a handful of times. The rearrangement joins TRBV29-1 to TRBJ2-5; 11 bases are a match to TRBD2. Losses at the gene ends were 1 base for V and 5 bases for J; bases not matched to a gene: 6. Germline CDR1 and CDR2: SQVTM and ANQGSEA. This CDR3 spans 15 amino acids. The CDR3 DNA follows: TGCAGCGTTGAAGGTGGGACTAGCGGCGGCGAGACCCAGTACTTC. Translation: CSVEGGTSGGETQYF. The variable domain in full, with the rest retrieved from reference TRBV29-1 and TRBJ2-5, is SAVISQKPSRDICQRGTSLTIQCQVDSQVTMMFWYRQQPGQSLTLIATANQGSEATYESGFVIDKFPISRPNLTFSTLTVSNMSPEDSSIYLCSVEGGTSGGETQYFGPGTRLLVL.

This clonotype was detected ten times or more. CDR3 bases: TGTGCCAGCGGGACAGGGGGTGTGGAGACCCAGTACTTC. Protein: CASGTGGVETQYF. The rearrangement joins TRBV2 to TRBJ2-5; 11 nucleotides line up with TRBD1. Germline V gene lookup returns CDR1 SNHLY and CDR2 FYNNEI. J lost 5 bases, V lost 8 bases, and 4 bases had no gene match. The CDR3 is 13 amino acids. Based on the CDR3 plus reference TRBV2 and TRBJ2-5, the full variable domain is EPEVTQTPSHQVTQMGQEVILRCVPISNHLYFYWYRQILGQKVEFLVSFYNNEISEKSEIFDDQFSVERPDGSNFTLKIRSTKLEDSAMYFCASGTGGVETQYFGPGTRLLVL.

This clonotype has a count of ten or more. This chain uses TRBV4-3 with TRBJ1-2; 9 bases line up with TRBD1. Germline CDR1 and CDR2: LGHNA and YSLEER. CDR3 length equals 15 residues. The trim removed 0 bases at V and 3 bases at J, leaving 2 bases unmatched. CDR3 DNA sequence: TGCGCCAGCAGCCAAGAACAGGGGGCGGACTATGGCTACACCTTC. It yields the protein CASSQEQGADYGYTF.

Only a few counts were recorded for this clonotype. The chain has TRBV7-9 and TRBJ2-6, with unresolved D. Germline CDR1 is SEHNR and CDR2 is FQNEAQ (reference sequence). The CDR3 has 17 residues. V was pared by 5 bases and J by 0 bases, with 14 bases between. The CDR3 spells CASSAWTEYSGANVLTF. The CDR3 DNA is TGTGCCAGCAGCGCATGGACGGAATACTCTGGGGCCAACGTCCTGACTTTC.

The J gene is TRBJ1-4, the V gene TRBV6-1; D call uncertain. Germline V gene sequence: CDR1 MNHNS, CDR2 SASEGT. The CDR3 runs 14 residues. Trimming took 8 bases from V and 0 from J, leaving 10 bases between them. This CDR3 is CASLPSPTNEKLFF. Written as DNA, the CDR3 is TGTGCCAGCCTGCCGTCTCCAACTAATGAAAAACTGTTTTTT.

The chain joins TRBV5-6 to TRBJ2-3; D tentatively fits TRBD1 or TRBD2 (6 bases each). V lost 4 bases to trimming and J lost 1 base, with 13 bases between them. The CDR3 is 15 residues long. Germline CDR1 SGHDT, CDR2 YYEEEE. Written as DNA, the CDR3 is TGTGCCAGCAGCCCCTGGGGGGCTGGCACAGATACGCAGTATTTT. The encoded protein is CASSPWGAGTDTQYF.

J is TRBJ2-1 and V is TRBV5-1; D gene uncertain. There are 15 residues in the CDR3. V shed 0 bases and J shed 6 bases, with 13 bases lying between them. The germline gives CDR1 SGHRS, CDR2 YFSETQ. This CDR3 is CASSLEAPLGNEQFF. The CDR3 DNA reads TGCGCCAGCAGCTTGGAGGCTCCCCTGGGCAATGAGCAGTTCTTC.

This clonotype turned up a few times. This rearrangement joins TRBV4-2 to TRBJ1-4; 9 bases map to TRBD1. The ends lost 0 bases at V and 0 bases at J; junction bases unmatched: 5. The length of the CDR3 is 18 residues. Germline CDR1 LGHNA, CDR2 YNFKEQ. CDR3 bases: TGTGCCAGCAGCCAAGAAAGGGGACAGGGTTCAACTAATGAAAAACTGTTTTTT. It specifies CASSQERGQGSTNEKLFF.

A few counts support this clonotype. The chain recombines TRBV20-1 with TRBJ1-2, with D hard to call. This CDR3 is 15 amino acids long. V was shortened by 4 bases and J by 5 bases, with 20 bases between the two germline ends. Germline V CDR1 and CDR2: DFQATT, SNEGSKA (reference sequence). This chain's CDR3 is CSAMAHRGLPYGYTF. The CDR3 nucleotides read TGCAGTGCTATGGCCCACCGCGGCCTACCTTATGGCTACACCTTC.